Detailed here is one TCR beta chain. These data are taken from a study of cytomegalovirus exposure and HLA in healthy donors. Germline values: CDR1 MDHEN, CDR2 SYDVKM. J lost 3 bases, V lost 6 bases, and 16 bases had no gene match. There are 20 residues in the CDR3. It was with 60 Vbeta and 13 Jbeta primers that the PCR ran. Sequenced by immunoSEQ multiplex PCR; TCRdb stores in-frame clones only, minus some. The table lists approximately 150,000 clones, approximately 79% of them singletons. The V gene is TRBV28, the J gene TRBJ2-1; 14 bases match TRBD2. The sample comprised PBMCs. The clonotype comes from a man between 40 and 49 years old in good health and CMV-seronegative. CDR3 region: CASRPTGTSGRGVFYNEQFF. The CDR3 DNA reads TGTGCCAGCAGACCTACCGGGACTAGCGGGAGAGGGGTTTTCTACAATGAGCAGTTCTTC.